Shown below are 25 T cell receptor beta chains from a single sample sequenced in a study of naive and memory T cell subsets. The beta constant-region primer was an equimolar mix of two oligonucleotides covering TRBC1 and TRBC2. TCRdb processed the UMI-ligation and nested PCR reads anew with MiXCR; each CDR3 protein has one entry. The sample contains 140,000 to 150,000 distinct CDR3 sequences, approximately 17% of which appear only once. Input material: naive CD4+ T cells from blood. The receptors here all came from a human donor in good health.

The chain recombines TRBV28 with TRBJ2-7, with a tentative D call TRBD2 (6 bases). The CDR3 sequence is 13 residues long. V was clipped by 8 bases and J by 5 bases, with 16 bases between them. Germline V gives CDR1 MDHEN, CDR2 SYDVKM. CDR3 region: CASGREPRHEQYF. The CDR3 DNA reads TGTGCCAGCGGTCGGGAGCCCCGCCACGAGCAGTACTTC.

This clonotype has more than one count but fewer than ten. This chain connects TRBV5-6 to TRBJ1-1, with TRBD1 matching over 9 bases. V gave up 4 bases and J gave up 8 bases; unmatched junction bases: 9. This CDR3 comprises 14 residues. CDR1 SGHDT and CDR2 YYEEEE come from the germline V gene. CDR3 bases: TGTGCCAGCAGCATACGGGACAGGGTTTGGGAAGCTTTCTTT. Translating gives CASSIRDRVWEAFF.

This clonotype appeared many times. This chain uses TRBV20-1 with TRBJ2-3, with 7 bases matching TRBD2. The CDR3 spans 15 residues. J was trimmed by 1 base and V by 1 base; bases with no gene match: 5. Germline-derived CDR1 and CDR2 are DFQATT and SNEGSKA (reference sequence). The CDR3 region is CSARAGTSGTDTQYF. The CDR3 coding sequence is TGCAGTGCTAGAGCCGGAACTAGCGGCACAGATACGCAGTATTTT.

This clonotype occurred a few times. The CDR3 DNA reads as TGTGCCAGCAACTTGGGTCTAAACCAAGAGACCCAGTACTTC. Its protein is CASNLGLNQETQYF. The gene calls are TRBV12-3 or TRBV12-4 and TRBJ2-5; D not resolved. The germline V and J ends were trimmed by 7 bases and 0 bases, with 12 bases remaining between them. The CDR3 is made up of 14 amino acids.

To note about this clonotype: Being one base from a much bigger clone, this may be a read error. The CDR3 region is CASSQDGASGDTQHF. The CDR3 nucleotides are TGCGCCAGCAGCCAAGATGGGGCCTCCGGAGATACGCAGCATTTT. J is TRBJ2-3 and V is TRBV4-1, with a weak D call TRBD1 (5 bases). The J call may be wrong; the DNA end is better matched by TRBJ1-5. Germline CDR1 MGHRA, CDR2 YSYEKL. CDR3 size: 15 residues.

This clonotype was seen repeatedly, ten times or more. The chain links TRBV5-5 to TRBJ1-1; D gene unclear. The length of the CDR3 is 14 residues. The V end was cut by 0 bases, the J end by 1 base, with 7 bases between. Germline CDR1 and CDR2: SGHKS and YYEKEE (reference sequence). The CDR3 loop reads CASSLVAQNTEAFF. In DNA, the CDR3 is TGTGCCAGCAGCTTGGTGGCCCAGAACACTGAAGCTTTCTTT.

The chain has TRBV6-2 or TRBV6-3 and TRBJ2-1; a possible D gene is TRBD2 (5 bases). CDR1 is MNHEY, CDR2 SVGEGT, per germline. V shed 0 bases and J shed 15 bases, with 15 bases lying between them. The CDR3 has 13 residues. The CDR3 is CASSYSTLAFWFF. The CDR3 DNA reads TGTGCCAGCAGTTACTCGACTCTAGCTTTTTGGTTCTTC.

The DNA for the CDR3 is TGCAGTGCTAGTCGGCGGCTCTCCTACGAGCAGTACTTC. Translation: CSASRRLSYEQYF. This chain links TRBV20-1 with TRBJ2-7; D is undetermined. The CDR3 is 13 amino acids. Trimming pared 3 bases from V and 0 bases from J, leaving 9 bases between. Germline V gene lookup returns CDR1 DFQATT and CDR2 SNEGSKA (reference sequence).

This clonotype was seen a handful of times. The chain carries TRBV7-2 and TRBJ2-3; no definite D call. The V and J ends lost 1 base and 3 bases respectively, with 11 bases between them. This CDR3 contains 15 residues. Germline V gene lookup returns CDR1 SGHTA and CDR2 FQGNSA. The CDR3 nucleotides are TGTGCCAGCAGCTTAGGTTTTAAGGGAACAGATACGCAGTATTTT. This gives the protein CASSLGFKGTDTQYF.

This clonotype occurred a few times. The chain uses TRBV2 and TRBJ2-3; TRBD2 is a possible D gene (6 bases). Germline-derived CDR1 and CDR2 are SNHLY and FYNNEI. V gave up 6 bases and J gave up 0 bases, with 13 bases separating them. The CDR3 is 15 residues long. CDR3 sequence (DNA): TGTGCCAGCAGGGCTCCGGGACTGAGCACAGATACGCAGTATTTT. Translating it yields CASRAPGLSTDTQYF.

This sequence joins TRBV7-9 and TRBJ1-4, with 7 bases matching TRBD1. V lost 3 bases and J lost 8; bases outside the gene matches: 6. The germline V gene has CDR1 SEHNR and CDR2 FQNEAQ (reference sequence). This CDR3 region has 14 residues. The chain's CDR3 is CASSFGTADEKLFF. CDR3 bases: TGTGCCAGCAGCTTCGGGACAGCGGACGAAAAACTGTTTTTT.

The CDR3 coding sequence is TGTGCCAGCAGACTGACTAGCGGGAGGGCCGCAGGGGAGCAGTTCTTC. It encodes CASRLTSGRAAGEQFF. This chain joins TRBV5-6 and TRBJ2-1; 14 bases fit TRBD2. There are 16 residues in the CDR3. The V and J ends lost 5 bases and 10 bases, in that order; junction bases with no gene match: 11. Germline-derived CDR1 and CDR2 are SGHDT and YYEEEE.

The gene calls are TRBV19 and TRBJ2-7, with D tentatively TRBD1 or TRBD2 (6 bases each). CDR3 length: 15 residues. The ends were cut back, 6 bases at V and 3 bases at J, with 18 bases in the middle. Germline V gene lookup returns CDR1 LNHDA and CDR2 SQIVND (reference sequence). CDR3 residues: CASRHPGAGDYEQYF. In DNA form, the CDR3 reads TGTGCCAGTAGACACCCGGGGGCTGGGGACTACGAGCAGTACTTC.

This clonotype was seen a few times. This chain joins TRBV29-1 and TRBJ1-1, with a weak D call TRBD1 (5 bases). This CDR3 has 13 amino acids. CDR1 SQVTM and CDR2 ANQGSEA come from the germline V gene. Trimming pared 7 bases from V and 0 bases from J, leaving 12 bases between. The CDR3 nucleotides read TGCAGCGGGGGACGGATAATGAACACTGAAGCTTTCTTT. Protein sequence: CSGGRIMNTEAFF.

This chain joins TRBV5-4 and TRBJ2-7; TRBD2 matches at 11 bases. With V trimmed by 3 bases and J by 6 bases, 5 bases remained unmatched. The CDR3 has 14 amino acids. Germline CDR1 SGHNT, CDR2 YYREEE (reference sequence). CDR3 in amino acids: CASSSKLAGAEQYF. The CDR3 nucleotides read TGTGCCAGCAGCTCGAAACTAGCGGGAGCCGAGCAGTACTTC.

This clonotype was seen only a few times. V is TRBV28 and J is TRBJ2-7; 7 nucleotides match TRBD1. The CDR3 loop spans 16 amino acids. Germline-derived CDR1 and CDR2 are MDHEN and SYDVKM. The V and J ends lost 3 bases and 7 bases, in that order; junction bases with no gene match: 15. CDR3 in amino acids: CASSLRGAGGQGEQYF. The CDR3 DNA is TGTGCCAGCAGTTTGAGAGGGGCAGGGGGTCAAGGAGAGCAGTACTTC.

The CDR3 protein is CASSHWTSGRSADTQYF. The CDR3 nucleotides are TGTGCCAGCAGCCACTGGACTAGCGGGAGATCGGCAGATACGCAGTATTTT. The rearrangement uses TRBV3-1 and TRBJ2-3; 13 nucleotides match TRBD2. The CDR3 covers 17 residues. Trimming at V came to 3 bases and at J to 4 bases, leaving 7 bases not matched to a gene. The germline V gene has CDR1 LGHDT and CDR2 YNNKEL (reference sequence).

This clonotype has a handful of counts. This chain's CDR3 is CATSRDLAGGPSLVEQYF. The CDR3 DNA sequence: TGTGCCACCAGCAGAGATCTAGCGGGAGGGCCCTCTTTGGTCGAGCAGTACTTC. The chain uses TRBV15 and TRBJ2-7; 12 bases agree with TRBD2. Trimming at V came to 0 bases and at J to 6 bases, leaving 12 bases not matched to a gene. The CDR3 totals 18 residues. The germline V gene encodes CDR1 LNHNV and CDR2 YYDKDF (reference sequence).

Many counts were recorded for this clonotype. The chain has TRBV2 and TRBJ2-3; no firm D call. Between the trimmed V and J ends, which lost 4 bases and 2 bases, there was a span of 10 bases. The CDR3 has 14 amino acids. Germline lookup yields CDR1 SNHLY and CDR2 FYNNEI. Here the CDR3 reads CASSGTEFTDTQYF. In nucleotides, the CDR3 is TGTGCCAGCAGTGGGACGGAATTCACAGATACGCAGTATTTT.

The V and J genes are TRBV29-1 and TRBJ2-5, with D perhaps given as TRBD1 or TRBD2 (5 bases each). This CDR3 has 13 residues. Germline CDR1 reads SQVTM; CDR2 reads ANQGSEA. Trimming took 8 bases from V and 2 from J, leaving 15 bases between them. CDR3 amino acids: CSCHGANQETQYF. CDR3 DNA sequence: TGCAGCTGCCACGGGGCGAATCAAGAGACCCAGTACTTC.

CDR3 amino acids: CASSSGATYNEQFF. The CDR3 nucleotides are TGTGCCAGCAGTAGCGGAGCTACCTACAATGAGCAGTTCTTC. The chain has TRBV6-2 or TRBV6-3 and TRBJ2-1; a weak D match, TRBD2 (5 bases). The CDR3 has 14 amino acids. Deletions cut 5 bases from V and 2 bases from J, with 10 bases between. Germline CDR1 MNHEY, CDR2 SVGEGT.

This clonotype was found a few times. CDR3 residues: CSAAKNTEAFF. CDR3 in DNA: TGCAGCGCCGCAAAAAACACTGAAGCTTTCTTT. V is TRBV29-1 and J is TRBJ1-1; D not certain. CDR1 and CDR2 from the germline V gene are SQVTM and ANQGSEA. CDR3 length: 11 residues. V gave up 7 bases and J gave up 2 bases, with 8 bases separating them.

This sequence joins TRBV6-5 and TRBJ2-3; D possibly uses TRBD1 or TRBD2 (5 bases each). V shed 5 bases and J shed 0 bases, with 6 bases lying between them. The CDR3 covers 13 residues. Looked up from germline, CDR1 is MNHEY and CDR2 is SVGAGI. The CDR3 sequence: CASSRDSTDTQYF. The DNA of the CDR3 is TGTGCCAGCAGTCGGGACAGCACAGATACGCAGTATTTT.

CDR3 amino acids: CASSSLAFTEAFF. CDR3 DNA sequence: TGTGCCAGCAGTTCATTGGCCTTCACTGAAGCTTTCTTT. The chain combines TRBV12-3 or TRBV12-4 with TRBJ1-1, with unresolved D. Trimming took off 4 bases at V and 4 bases at J, with 10 bases between the two ends. The CDR3 has 13 amino acids.

In this sample, this clonotype turned up a few times. The chain couples TRBV6-5 to TRBJ1-1, with 7 bases matching TRBD1. This CDR3 contains 15 residues. The germline CDR1 and CDR2 sequences are MNHEY and SVGAGI. V was pared by 8 bases and J by 1 base, with 10 bases of the junction left unmatched. The CDR3 coding sequence is TGTGCCAGCGAGCCCCACAGGGGCCGGAACACTGAAGCTTTCTTT. Translated, it gives CASEPHRGRNTEAFF.